A selection of T cell receptor beta chains follows, all from one sample in a study of human T cells and chemical hapten exposure. TCRdb recomputed calls from the RACE reads with MiXCR, one row per CDR3 protein. The sample shows 300,000 to 400,000 distinct CDR3 sequences, roughly 6.9% of them seen only once. Material: whole blood, obtained in connection with sensitization to the hapten diphenylcyclopropenone (DPC). The source is a woman between 18 and 29 years old with alopecia areata. Some clones in this sample may be carry-over from other donors' samples. The CDR3 runs from the conserved cysteine through the conserved F or W. The order of the fields is clone size, D gene, V gene, J gene, CDR3 DNA, CDR3 protein. A D gene is named only where the DNA matches it firmly. Size values are once, few and many counts, or a class for expanded clones, and some rows have none.

few,TRBD1,TRBV4-1,TRBJ1-6,TGCGCCAGCAGCCTTCATCCCGGGACAGCAAATTCACCCCTCCACTTT,CASSLHPGTANSPLHF
few,.,TRBV7-2,TRBJ1-5,TGTGCCAGCAGCCGGGACTCCCCGGCTCAGCCCCAGCATTTT,CASSRDSPAQPQHF
few,.,TRBV4-3,TRBJ1-2,TGCGCCAGCAGCCAAGAATGGGGTGCTAACTATGGCTACACCTTC,CASSQEWGANYGYTF
few,.,TRBV4-3,TRBJ1-2,TGCGCCAGCAGCCAAGATCGGCAGGGACGCGTTGGCTACACCTTC,CASSQDRQGRVGYTF
many,TRBD1,TRBV28,TRBJ2-7,TGTGCCAGCAGTCTCACGGACAGGGCTAAGTACTTC,CASSLTDRAKYF
.,.,TRBV20-1,TRBJ1-1,TGCAGTGCTAGAGAGGGCAGGATTATTTCTGAAGCTTTCTTT,CSAREGRIISEAFF
few,TRBD1,TRBV4-3,TRBJ1-1,TGCGCCAGCAGCCAAGAGTTGGGACAGGGAGCTGAAGCTTTCTTT,CASSQELGQGAEAFF
few,.,TRBV20-1,TRBJ2-3,TGCAGTGGAGCGTGGACTGACACCACAGATACGCAGTATTTT,CSGAWTDTTDTQYF
.,TRBD1,TRBV27,TRBJ2-1,TGTGCCAGCAGTCGGGACAGTTTAAATGAGCAGTTCTTC,CASSRDSLNEQFF
.,.,TRBV6-1,TRBJ1-5,TGTGCCAGCAGTACCGGGACGGCGGGGCATCAGCCCCAGCATTTT,CASSTGTAGHQPQHF
few,.,TRBV6-1,TRBJ1-2,TGTGCCAGCAGTGAAGCGCCCTCCCAACATGGCTACACCTTC,CASSEAPSQHGYTF
few,TRBD1,TRBV7-2,TRBJ1-5,TGTGCCAGCAGGCCGGACAGGGGGACCGGACAGCCCCAGCATTTT,CASRPDRGTGQPQHF
many,TRBD2,TRBV11-2,TRBJ2-2,TGTGCCAGCAGCTTACTAGCGGGGGGGCCGGGGGAGCTGTTTTTT,CASSLLAGGPGELFF
few,.,TRBV27,TRBJ2-3,TGTGCCAGCAGTTTATCGCTACTTATCACAGATACGCAGTATTTT,CASSLSLLITDTQYF
few,.,TRBV4-1,TRBJ2-3,TGCGCCAGCAGCCAAGTGAGTAGCGGACCAACAGATACGCAGTATTTT,CASSQVSSGPTDTQYF
.,.,TRBV24-1,TRBJ2-1,TGTGCCGCCGCCGGGGCCCGGGGGAGCTCCTACAATGAGCAGTTCTTC,CAAAGARGSSYNEQFF
many,TRBD1,TRBV7-6,TRBJ1-5,TGTGCCAGCAGCCTTAGCCAAGGGACAGCTTTCAATCAGCCCCAGCATTTT,CASSLSQGTAFNQPQHF
few,TRBD1,TRBV20-1,TRBJ1-4,TGCAGTGCTACTCAACAGGGGAGTGTTGAAAAACTGTTTTTT,CSATQQGSVEKLFF
few,.,TRBV20-1,TRBJ1-1,TGCAGTGCTAGATTAGGGGGAGGGTTCGGCACTGAAGCTTTCTTT,CSARLGGGFGTEAFF
many,.,TRBV6-6,TRBJ2-6,TGTGCCAGCTCAGGCCCAGGGGCCAACGTCCTGACTTTC,CASSGPGANVLTF
.,.,TRBV7-9,TRBJ1-2,TGTGCCAGCAGTCTTAGTGTCCGCACCTCTAACTATGGCTACACCTTC,CASSLSVRTSNYGYTF
.,TRBD1,TRBV7-2,TRBJ1-5,TGTGCCAGCAGCTTAGAAAGGACAGGCGGATGGTATCAGCCCCAGCATTTT,CASSLERTGGWYQPQHF
many,.,TRBV4-3,TRBJ2-3,TGCGCCAGCAGCCAAGACCCGGGGTTTTTCCCCGCCCGGGCTACGCAGTATTTT,CASSQDPGFFPARATQYF
few,.,TRBV5-4,TRBJ1-6,TGTGCCAGCAGCTTGGATTACGGGAAGGGTTCACCCCTCCACTTT,CASSLDYGKGSPLHF
few,TRBD1,TRBV3-1,TRBJ1-1,TGTGCCAGCAGCCCAAGTCCAGGGGGTATCGGTGGGGCTTTCTTT,CASSPSPGGIGGAFF
many,TRBD2,TRBV6-5,TRBJ2-3,TGTGCCAGCAGTTACTCGAGCCTAGCGGGGGGTCTCTCAGATACGCAGTATTTT,CASSYSSLAGGLSDTQYF
many,.,TRBV29-1,TRBJ2-7,TGCAGCGTTGGAAAAGGGGCAGCCTACGAGCAGTACTTC,CSVGKGAAYEQYF
few,TRBD1,TRBV7-8,TRBJ2-3,TGTGCCAGCAGCCCAGGGACAGCGGCAGATACGCAGTATTTT,CASSPGTAADTQYF
few,TRBD1,TRBV12-5,TRBJ1-1,TGTGCTAGTGGTTTCCAGGGGGTATGGAACACTGAAGCTTTCTTT,CASGFQGVWNTEAFF
.,TRBD2,TRBV20-1,TRBJ2-2,TGCAGTGGGCGGGCTAGCGGGGGAACCGGGGAGCTGTTTTTT,CSGRASGGTGELFF
many,.,TRBV12-3/TRBV12-4,TRBJ2-1,TGTGCCAGCAGTCCGGGTTCGTTTTGGTTCTTC,CASSPGSFWFF
many,.,TRBV12-3/TRBV12-4,TRBJ2-5,TGTGCCAGCAGTTTAAGGGAAGAGACCCAGTACTTC,CASSLREETQYF
.,.,TRBV7-8,TRBJ2-3,TGTGCCAGCAGCTTAACCGGGACGTCGAGCGATACGCAGTATTTT,CASSLTGTSSDTQYF
.,.,TRBV7-2,TRBJ2-1,TGTGCCAGCAGCTCGGCCCCCGCGGGCTATGGTGAGCAGTTCTTC,CASSSAPAGYGEQFF
many,TRBD1,TRBV29-1,TRBJ1-2,TGCAGCGTCGCAGGACAGGGGGAGGTGCGAGGCTACACCTTC,CSVAGQGEVRGYTF
.,TRBD1,TRBV5-1,TRBJ1-2,TGCGCCAGCAACGTACAGGGGGCAGATGGCTACACCTTC,CASNVQGADGYTF
few,TRBD2,TRBV3-1,TRBJ2-3,TGTGCCAGCAGCCAAGGGCTAGCGGGGGGCCGTGTGGGTACAGATACGCAGTATTTT,CASSQGLAGGRVGTDTQYF